This TCR beta chain was recorded in a study of chronic HIV infection and antiretroviral therapy. This clonotype turned up a few times. TCRdb recomputed calls from the 5' RACE reads with MiXCR, one row per CDR3 protein. The sample records about 38,000 distinct CDR3 sequences, 8% to 10% being singletons. The sequenced material came from peripheral blood. This clonotype was obtained from an adult who had HIV and had not received antiretroviral therapy, or was an uninfected healthy control (not recorded which).

The CDR3 loop reads CASSHSGSRADTQYF. The CDR3 nucleotides are TGTGCCAGCAGTCATAGCGGGAGCCGCGCAGATACGCAGTATTTT. This sequence joins TRBV28 and TRBJ2-3; 9 nucleotides align to TRBD2. Germline V gives CDR1 MDHEN, CDR2 SYDVKM. The CDR3 sequence is 15 residues long. The V segment lost 5 bases and the J segment 4 bases; nucleotides outside the gene matches: 7. Using reference TRBV28 and TRBJ2-3 for the parts outside the CDR3, the full variable domain is DVKVTQSSRYLVKRTGEKVFLECVQDMDHENMFWYRQDPGLGLRLIYFSYDVKMKEKGDIPEGYSVSREKKERFSLILESASTNQTSMYLCASSHSGSRADTQYFGPGTRLTVL.